This T cell receptor beta chain was sequenced for a study of CD8 T cells in Susac syndrome. Random hexamers were used to reverse transcribe an amount of roughly 0.5 to 1 ug RNA. With immunoSEQ multiplex PCR, TCR beta CDR3 was amplified across 54 Vbeta and 13 Jbeta. MiXCR, applied by TCRdb to the immunoSEQ multiplex PCR reads, yields one record per CDR3 protein. The data show 75,000 to 95,000 distinct CDR3 sequences, with around nine tenths seen just once and approximately 0.46% held by the top ten. The germline gives CDR1 SGHAT, CDR2 FQNNGV. The V and J ends lost 11 bases and 4 bases respectively, with 17 bases between them. The CDR3 runs to 14 residues. Sequencing of TCR beta was undertaken in CD8+ and CD4+ T cells derived from blood. The multiple sclerosis control cohort comprised treatment-naive individuals presenting with stable or active relapsing-remitting disease. Negative isolation yielded the CD8+ and CD4+ T cells, while FACS enriched the TEMRA cells.

Sequenced: CD8+ T cells from PBMCs. The clonotype originates from a human donor with multiple sclerosis. The V and J genes are TRBV11-2 and TRBJ1-4; D gene ambiguous. CDR3 DNA sequence: TGTGCCGTCACGAGCGGGGTTCTTAATGAAAAACTGTTTTTT. It yields the protein CAVTSGVLNEKLFF.